One sample yielded the 27 T cell receptor beta chains listed below, sequenced in a study of CD8+ T cells in alopecia areata. RNA was extracted and reverse transcribed into cDNA as the sequencing template. Only in-frame clones appear in the TCRdb table, and some are missing; sequencing was by immunoSEQ multiplex PCR. The sample lists about 15,000 clones; more than 50% were seen once. Researchers took lesional scalp punch biopsies and peripheral blood from people who were alopecia areata patients. The sample taken for sequencing was skin. All receptors come from a human donor with alopecia areata.

The V and J genes are TRBV18 and TRBJ2-5; D unresolved. The J call is uncertain, as TRBJ2-7 better fits the DNA end. This CDR3 is 16 amino acids long. Germline loops: CDR1 KGHSH, CDR2 LQKENI. CDR3 coding DNA: TGTGCCAGCTCACCACGCCACGGTACCATCTCCTACGAGCAGTACTTC. Translation gives CASSPRHGTISYEQYF.

This clone was picked up a small number of times. The CDR3 nucleotides are TGTGCCATCAGTGTCACAGGGGGTAAAGAAAAACTGTTTTTT. Translated: CAISVTGGKEKLFF. The chain recombines TRBV10-3 with TRBJ1-4; 8 nucleotides align to TRBD1. Germline V gives CDR1 ENHRY, CDR2 SYGVKD. V shed 4 bases and J 8 bases; nucleotides not matched to a gene: 6. The CDR3 length is 14 residues.

This clone was picked up a small number of times. The chain recombines TRBV25-1 with TRBJ2-1, with D uncertain. The germline V and J ends were trimmed by 4 bases and 0 bases, with 7 bases remaining between them. CDR1 is MGHDK, CDR2 SYGVNS, per germline. The CDR3 extends over 14 amino acids. The CDR3 sequence: CASSGLSSYNEQFF. The DNA of the CDR3 is TGTGCCAGCAGTGGCTTAAGCTCCTACAATGAGCAGTTCTTC.

This clone was observed a single time. The chain combines TRBV18 with TRBJ2-7; D gene unclear. The CDR3 is 14 amino acids. Germline V gene sequence: CDR1 KGHSH, CDR2 LQKENI. V lost 4 bases and J 1 base, leaving 11 bases between the germline ends. CDR3 bases: TGTGCCAGCTCACAACGGACGGATTCCTACGAGCAGTACTTC. It translates to CASSQRTDSYEQYF.

The chain couples TRBV5-1 to TRBJ2-3, with a weak D call TRBD1 (6 bases). The length of the CDR3 is 15 residues. Between the trimmed V and J ends, which lost 0 bases and 2 bases, there was a span of 10 bases. Germline CDR1 is SGHRS and CDR2 is YFSETQ. The CDR3 loop reads CASSLDGQLTDTQYF. CDR3 in DNA: TGCGCCAGCAGCTTGGACGGACAGCTCACAGATACGCAGTATTTT.

V usage is TRBV7-3 and J usage is TRBJ2-7; D is uncertain. V lost 0 bases to trimming and J lost 6 bases, with 9 bases between them. CDR1 is SGHTA and CDR2 is FQGTGA in the germline V gene. The CDR3 consists of 13 residues. CDR3 nucleotide sequence: TGTGCCAGCAGCTTAACAATAGTAGGCGAGCAGTACTTC. Its protein product is CASSLTIVGEQYF. Together with reference TRBV7-3 and TRBJ2-7, the CDR3 gives the full variable domain: GAGVSQTPSNKVTEKGKYVELRCDPISGHTALYWYRQSLGQGPEFLIYFQGTGAADDSGLPNDRFFAVRPEGSVSTLKIQRTERGDSAVYLCASSLTIVGEQYFGPGTRLTVT.

V gene TRBV6-5 combines with J gene TRBJ2-1, with 12 bases that match TRBD2. V lost 6 bases to trimming and J lost 6 bases; unmatched junction nucleotides: 6. The CDR3 extends over 15 amino acids. CDR1 and CDR2 from the germline V gene are MNHEY and SVGAGI. The CDR3 nucleotides are TGTGCCAGCAGCCAAGGACTAGCGGGAATCAATGAGCAGTTCTTC. Protein: CASSQGLAGINEQFF.

This clone has only a few counts. V is TRBV27 and J is TRBJ2-1; D remains unclear. The CDR3 sequence is 13 residues long. The germline CDR1 and CDR2 sequences are MNHEY and SMNVEV (reference sequence). Trimming removed 3 bases from V and 2 bases from J, with 5 bases in between. CDR3 bases: TGTGCCAGCAGTTTCGGAGCCTACAATGAGCAGTTCTTC. Translating gives CASSFGAYNEQFF.

The V gene is TRBV2, the J gene TRBJ2-3; no reliable D call. The CDR3 is 11 residues long. Germline CDR1 and CDR2: SNHLY and FYNNEI. Trimming cost V 8 bases and J 4 bases, with 7 bases left between them. CDR3 DNA: TGTGCCAGCGTGGCCTCAGATACGCAGTATTTT. This gives the protein CASVASDTQYF.

The J gene is TRBJ2-5, the V gene TRBV9; tentative D call: TRBD2 (5 bases). The germline V gene has CDR1 SGDLS and CDR2 YYNGEE. The CDR3 totals 12 residues. V was cut by 1 base and J by 5 bases, with 6 bases left in between. CDR3 sequence (DNA): TGTGCCAGCAGCGTAAGAGGGGAGACCCAGTACTTC. Protein sequence: CASSVRGETQYF.

The chain joins TRBV28 to TRBJ2-7, with 10 bases that match TRBD2. V shed 5 bases and J 6 bases; nucleotides not matched to a gene: 19. Germline assignment: CDR1 MDHEN and CDR2 SYDVKM. CDR3 length equals 18 residues. DNA for the CDR3: TGTGCCAGCAGTCCGCTCCCTAAACCTAGCGGGAGATCCGGCGAGCAGTACTTC. Translated, it gives CASSPLPKPSGRSGEQYF.

This chain connects TRBV7-3 to TRBJ2-7, with TRBD2 matching over 14 bases. The CDR3 contains 15 residues. The germline V gene encodes CDR1 SGHTA and CDR2 FQGTGA. V dropped 5 bases and J dropped 5; count of bases not matched to a gene: 5. CDR3 in amino acids: CASSPGLAGAHEQYF. The CDR3 DNA is TGTGCCAGCAGCCCGGGACTAGCGGGAGCCCACGAGCAGTACTTC.

This chain joins TRBV28 and TRBJ2-2; D is tentatively TRBD1 or TRBD2 (7 bases each). Germline loops: CDR1 MDHEN, CDR2 SYDVKM. Trimming left V 7 bases short and J 8 bases short, with 11 bases between. The CDR3 length is 12 residues. CDR3 coding DNA: TGTGCCAGCAACAGGGGACTAGGGGAGCTGTTTTTT. Encoded protein: CASNRGLGELFF.

The chain is built from TRBV27 and TRBJ2-5; D tentatively reads TRBD1 or TRBD2 (6 bases each). With the DNA end fitting TRBJ2-7 better, the J assignment may be wrong. CDR1 and CDR2 (germline): MNHEY, SMNVEV (reference sequence). The CDR3 spans 15 residues. CDR3 region: CASRTDEGGFYEQYF. CDR3 coding DNA: TGTGCCAGCAGGACGGACGAGGGGGGATTCTACGAGCAGTACTTC.

Only a few counts were recorded for this clone. This rearrangement joins TRBV28 to TRBJ1-5, with D perhaps TRBD1 (6 bases). The CDR3 consists of 15 residues. V lost 5 bases and J lost 1, with 12 bases in between. Germline V gives CDR1 MDHEN, CDR2 SYDVKM. The CDR3 sequence is CASSAGVGSNQPQHF. CDR3 coding DNA: TGTGCCAGCAGTGCAGGGGTTGGAAGCAATCAGCCCCAGCATTTT.

V is TRBV4-1 and J is TRBJ1-2; TRBD1 is a possible D gene (5 bases). V lost 4 bases and J 1 base, leaving 19 bases between the germline ends. CDR1 and CDR2 from the germline V gene are MGHRA and YSYEKL. This CDR3 is built from 17 residues. In nucleotides, the CDR3 is TGCGCCAGCAGCCTTCGCATAGCAGGGTTTTTTAACTATGGCTACACCTTC. Protein: CASSLRIAGFFNYGYTF.

This chain uses TRBV18 with TRBJ1-1, with TRBD1 as a possible D gene (5 bases). CDR3 length: 17 amino acids. CDR1 is KGHSH and CDR2 is LQKENI in the germline V gene. The germline V and J ends were trimmed by 1 base and 4 bases, with 19 bases remaining between them. CDR3 sequence (DNA): TGTGCCAGCTCACCACAGGGTATGGCCGTGGGACTCACTGAAGCTTTCTTT. As protein: CASSPQGMAVGLTEAFF.

The V and J genes are TRBV7-6 and TRBJ1-4; D unresolved. V lost 4 bases and J lost 5, with 11 bases in between. CDR3 length equals 14 residues. CDR1 and CDR2 from the germline V gene are SGHVS and FNYEAQ. The CDR3 coding sequence is TGTGCCAGCAGCTCGCTCGGGTCCAATGAAAAACTGTTTTTT. It codes for CASSSLGSNEKLFF.

The gene calls are TRBV1 and TRBJ2-7; no DNA check was done on the table's D call, TRBD1. TRBV1 has pseudogene status. The CDR3 has 16 amino acids. The CDR3 protein is CTSSQETASPGYEQYF. CDR3 coding DNA: TGCACCAGCAGCCAGGAGACAGCATCCCCGGGCTACGAGCAGTACTTC.

In its sample, this clone was seen a few times. The CDR3, as DNA: TGTGCCAGCAGTTACCCGTTTCGGCTTAACTATGGCTACACCTTC. Amino acid sequence: CASSYPFRLNYGYTF. This rearrangement joins TRBV6-6 to TRBJ1-2; D remains unclear. Germline-derived CDR1 and CDR2 are MNHNY and SVGAGI (reference sequence). The CDR3 has 15 residues. Trimming stripped 2 bases from V and 1 base from J, with 11 bases between.

This clone is medium-sized within its sample. This same CDR3 is encoded by further DNA sequences in the sample. The rearrangement uses TRBV7-9 and TRBJ2-5; the D gene is possibly TRBD2 (6 bases). Germline values: CDR1 SEHNR, CDR2 FQNEAQ (reference sequence). The CDR3 sequence is 12 residues long. V shed 5 bases and J shed 5 bases, with 9 bases lying between them. The DNA for the CDR3 is TGTGCCAGCAGCCCCGCGGGGGAGACCCAGTACTTC. It is translated as CASSPAGETQYF.

The chain uses TRBV29-1 and TRBJ1-3, with unresolved D. The germline gives CDR1 SQVTM, CDR2 ANQGSEA. V dropped 7 bases and J dropped 5 bases, with 9 bases sitting between them. This CDR3 region has 11 residues. The CDR3 reads CSAVVRNTIYF. Written as DNA, the CDR3 is TGCAGCGCCGTTGTCCGAAACACCATATATTTT.

The chain uses TRBV6-6 and TRBJ2-7, with a weak D call TRBD2 (5 bases). CDR3 length: 15 amino acids. The V gene's germline CDR1 is MNHNY and CDR2 SVGAGI (reference sequence). V was pared by 6 bases and J by 0 bases, with 15 bases between. The CDR3 region has the DNA TGTGCCAGCAGCTCGGGGTCCCTGAGCTCCTACGAGCAGTACTTC. It is translated as CASSSGSLSSYEQYF.

This clone was counted only a few times. The rearrangement links TRBV5-4 to TRBJ2-2; 7 positions match TRBD1. The junction had 3 bases not matched to a gene; V was cut back by 4 bases and J by 6 bases. In germline, CDR1 is SGHNT, CDR2 YYREEE (reference sequence). This CDR3 is 13 amino acids long. CDR3 in DNA: TGTGCCAGCAGCACGGGACAGCCCGGGGAGCTGTTTTTT. It encodes CASSTGQPGELFF.

The gene calls are TRBV11-2 and TRBJ2-1, with D possibly matching TRBD2 (6 bases). Germline V gives CDR1 SGHAT, CDR2 FQNNGV. V was pared by 10 bases and J by 2 bases, with 15 bases between. The CDR3 totals 14 residues. The CDR3 nucleotides read TGTGCCACAACGGGGGATTATCCCTACAATGAGCAGTTCTTC. Encoded protein: CATTGDYPYNEQFF. Using reference TRBV11-2 and TRBJ2-1 for the parts outside the CDR3, the full variable domain is EAGVAQSPRYKIIEKRQSVAFWCNPISGHATLYWYQQILGQGPKLLIQFQNNGVVDDSQLPKDRFSAERLKGVDSTLKIQPAKLEDSAVYLCATTGDYPYNEQFFGPGTRLTVL.

This chain uses TRBV9 with TRBJ2-2, with TRBD2 matching 8 bases. Germline lookup yields CDR1 SGDLS and CDR2 YYNGEE. This CDR3 is built from 18 residues. V shed 0 bases, J shed 6 bases, and the junction held 13 bases outside the gene matches. The CDR3 DNA is TGTGCCAGCAGCGTAGCTGGGGGACTAGTCCCTCACGCCGGGGAGCTGTTTTTT. Protein sequence: CASSVAGGLVPHAGELFF. The variable domain in full, with the rest retrieved from reference TRBV9 and TRBJ2-2, is DSGVTQTPKHLITATGQRVTLRCSPRSGDLSVYWYQQSLDQGLQFLIQYYNGEERAKGNILERFSAQQFPDLHSELNLSSLELGDSALYFCASSVAGGLVPHAGELFFGEGSRLTVL.

This clone was detected only once. The CDR3 is CAWSPGSNTEAFF. CDR3 in DNA: TGTGCCTGGAGCCCCGGGTCGAACACTGAAGCTTTCTTT. V usage is TRBV30 and J usage is TRBJ1-1; D is unclear. The CDR3 contains 13 residues. V lost 3 bases and J lost 1, with 9 bases in between. Per the germline V gene, CDR1 is GTSNPN and CDR2 is SVGIG (reference sequence).